This is a list of T cell receptor beta chains from one sample in a study of cytomegalovirus exposure and HLA in healthy donors. Profiling relied on immunoSEQ multiplex PCR, and the TCRdb table lists in-frame clones only, not all of them. Of about 170,000 clones detected, around 74% appear once; the ten largest clones hold roughly 1.9%. Material for sequencing was PBMCs. These receptors were collected from a female donor in good health and CMV-seronegative. CDR3s include the opening cysteine and the closing phenylalanine or tryptophan. A D gene is named only where the DNA matches it firmly. Part of the rows lack a size; the others show once, few, many or a class for expanded clones.

size	J	V	D	DNA	CDR3
few	TRBJ1-1	TRBV7-3	.	TGTGCCAGCAGCTCCCAACCCATTGGCAACCAATATGACACTGAAGCTTTCTTT	CASSSQPIGNQYDTEAFF
.	TRBJ1-2	TRBV7-8	.	TGTGCCAGCAGCCGCCGGGATGACTATGGCTACACCTTC	CASSRRDDYGYTF
.	TRBJ2-3	TRBV5-1	TRBD2	TGCGCCAGCAGCTTGGAGTCGGGAGGCACGCAGTATTTT	CASSLESGGTQYF
few	TRBJ1-5	TRBV2	.	TGTGCCAGCAGTGCGTTTGGGGGGGAGACTAGCAATCAGCCCCAGCATTTT	CASSAFGGETSNQPQHF
.	TRBJ2-1	TRBV12-1	.	TGTGCCAGCAGCGTACATTGGAATGAGCAGTTCTTC	CASSVHWNEQFF
.	TRBJ1-3	TRBV14	.	TGTGCCAGCAGCCAAGATTCCAGAACTGGAAACACCATATATTTT	CASSQDSRTGNTIYF
few	TRBJ1-3	TRBV30	TRBD1	TGTGCCTGGAACCAGCCGGGGACAGCCTCTGGAAACACCATATATTTT	CAWNQPGTASGNTIYF
.	TRBJ2-7	TRBV11-2	TRBD2	TGTGCCAGCAGTCGCGTACGTTCGGGAGGGGTCTACGAGCAGTACTTC	CASSRVRSGGVYEQYF
.	TRBJ2-7	TRBV5-6	.	TGTGCCAGCAGCCGCAGGGTGGAGCAGTACTTC	CASSRRVEQYF
.	TRBJ2-6	TRBV7-9	.	TGTGCCAGCAGCCGACAGGTTCTCTCTGGGGCCAACGTCCTGACTTTC	CASSRQVLSGANVLTF
.	TRBJ2-7	TRBV21-1	.	TGTGCCAGCAGCAAACGGTACTTC	CASSKRYF
.	TRBJ2-2	TRBV10-3	TRBD2	TGTGCCATCAGTGAGTCGTTGACTAGCGGAAGCACCGGGGAGCTGTTTTTT	CAISESLTSGSTGELFF
.	TRBJ2-1	TRBV5-1	.	TGCGCCAGCAGCCTTATGAGAGGGACAAGCTACAATGAGCAGTTCTTC	CASSLMRGTSYNEQFF
.	TRBJ2-3	TRBV7-3	TRBD2	TGTGCCAGCAGCTTACTAGCGGGAGTAGGAGATACGCAGTATTTT	CASSLLAGVGDTQYF
.	TRBJ1-2	TRBV6-5	TRBD1	TGTGCCAGTTCGAGGGGACAGGGCTCTGGCTACACCTTC	CASSRGQGSGYTF
.	TRBJ1-2	TRBV10-1	.	TGCGCCAGCAGTGAGTCCGGGGGATATGGCTACACCTTC	CASSESGGYGYTF
.	TRBJ2-4	TRBV6-7	TRBD2	TGTGCCAGCAGTTACTCCGGCGGGGGGACCATTCAGTACTTC	CASSYSGGGTIQYF
.	TRBJ2-2	TRBV4-2	.	TGTGCCAGCAGCCAAGATGGAGCGGGGAACACCGGGGAGCTGTTTTTT	CASSQDGAGNTGELFF
.	TRBJ1-3	TRBV7-6	TRBD1	TGTGCCAGCAGCTTAGTGGGGACAGGGTCTGGAAACACCATATATTTT	CASSLVGTGSGNTIYF
once	TRBJ1-1	TRBV6-1	.	TGTGCCAGCATCCTGGGGGGGAACACTGAAGCTTTCTTT	CASILGGNTEAFF
.	TRBJ1-6	TRBV5-6	TRBD1	TGTGCCAGCAGCTTCCGGGACAGGGGGCCCTCACCCCTCCACTTT	CASSFRDRGPSPLHF
.	TRBJ2-6	TRBV5-4	TRBD2	TGTGCCAGCAGCCCGGGACTAATGGGCTCTGGGGCCAACGTCCTGACTTTC	CASSPGLMGSGANVLTF
few	TRBJ1-3	TRBV5-6	TRBD1	TGTGCCAGCAGCTTGGGTACAGGGGCGGGAAACACCATATATTTT	CASSLGTGAGNTIYF
.	TRBJ2-4	TRBV2	.	TGTGCCAGCAGTGTGGGTCGGGGTTTAGCCAAAAACATTCAGTACTTC	CASSVGRGLAKNIQYF
.	TRBJ2-2	TRBV18	TRBD2	TGTGCCAGCTCACCCGCCTCTAGCGGGGCGAACACCGGGGAGCTGTTTTTT	CASSPASSGANTGELFF
.	TRBJ1-1	TRBV7-8	.	TGTGCCAGCAGCTCAGGAGGGCCTAGGGGCACTGAAGCTTTCTTT	CASSSGGPRGTEAFF
.	TRBJ2-2	TRBV7-8	.	TGTGCCAGCAGCTTAGTCGTGGCCGGGTCCGGGGAGCTGTTTTTT	CASSLVVAGSGELFF
.	TRBJ2-7	TRBV11-2	.	TGTGCCAGCAGCTTAGCCCCTATTAGCAGGGGGGCCTACGAGCAGTACTTC	CASSLAPISRGAYEQYF
.	TRBJ1-1	TRBV5-1	TRBD1	TGCGCCAGCAGACAGGGGACGGGGAACACTGAAGCTTTCTTT	CASRQGTGNTEAFF
.	TRBJ1-5	TRBV6-5	.	TGTGCCAGCACCGTAAATTATCAGCCCCAGCATTTT	CASTVNYQPQHF
.	TRBJ2-7	TRBV6-1	.	TGTGCCAGCAGTGAGGGGCTAGCGAGCTCCATCTACGAGCAGTACTTC	CASSEGLASSIYEQYF
.	TRBJ2-7	TRBV27	.	TGTGCCAGCAGCTTGGGGACTCTCTCCTACGAGCAGTACTTC	CASSLGTLSYEQYF